This T cell receptor (beta chain) was profiled in a study of T cells in Graves' hyperthyroidism and ophthalmopathy. RNA transcripts provided the source from which TCR beta CDR3 regions were amplified. HTBI primers were used for first-round RT-PCR of the TCR CDR3. TCRdb recomputed calls from the multiplex PCR reads with MiXCR, one row per CDR3 protein. The table shows 540,000 or so distinct CDR3 sequences, with roughly 50% occurring only once. Per germline, CDR1 MGHRA and CDR2 YSYEKL. V lost 4 bases to trimming and J lost 6 bases; unmatched junction nucleotides: 8. This CDR3 is built from 14 residues. Sequencing was performed on peripheral blood or thyroid tissue (not recorded which). The chain uses TRBV4-1 and TRBJ1-1, with 7 bases lining up with TRBD1. This receptor was identified in an adult woman with Graves' disease, either hyperthyroidism or ophthalmopathy (not recorded which). The CDR3 DNA reads TGCGCCAGCAGCCGGATGACAGGGCTAGCTGAAGCTTTCTTT. Encoded protein: CASSRMTGLAEAFF.